This TCR beta chain was found in a study of T cell responses to AZD1222 COVID-19 vaccine. In its sample, this clone was seen once. Its matching antigen is unknown. The CDR3 covers 14 residues. Trimming took 0 bases from V and 3 from J, leaving 8 bases between them. In germline, CDR1 is LGHDT, CDR2 YNNKEL (reference sequence). Timing groups of about 4 and about 12 weeks for second doses were pooled. Study-wide findings and caveats: It was only a handful of AZD1222 recipients who were seropositive at baseline. Clonal diversity may have been underestimated, and the donors were mostly white British, with more females than males. Nearly half of the spike-specific TCRs reportedly recognize variant regions that carry no mutations.

Some clones are missing from TCRdb's copy, which holds only in-frame ones; the method was immunoSEQ multiplex PCR. The profile shows 85,000 to 90,000 clones, around nine tenths of them singletons. The chain links TRBV3-1 (or the pseudogene TRBV3-2) to TRBJ1-2; TRBD1 is a possible D gene (5 bases). The clonotype comes from an adult who received the AZD1222 COVID-19 vaccine. The specimen comprised peripheral blood, sampled 28 days after the second AZD1222 dose. This CDR3 is CASSQDLTDYGYTF. The CDR3 DNA sequence: TGTGCCAGCAGCCAAGATCTGACAGACTATGGCTACACCTTC.